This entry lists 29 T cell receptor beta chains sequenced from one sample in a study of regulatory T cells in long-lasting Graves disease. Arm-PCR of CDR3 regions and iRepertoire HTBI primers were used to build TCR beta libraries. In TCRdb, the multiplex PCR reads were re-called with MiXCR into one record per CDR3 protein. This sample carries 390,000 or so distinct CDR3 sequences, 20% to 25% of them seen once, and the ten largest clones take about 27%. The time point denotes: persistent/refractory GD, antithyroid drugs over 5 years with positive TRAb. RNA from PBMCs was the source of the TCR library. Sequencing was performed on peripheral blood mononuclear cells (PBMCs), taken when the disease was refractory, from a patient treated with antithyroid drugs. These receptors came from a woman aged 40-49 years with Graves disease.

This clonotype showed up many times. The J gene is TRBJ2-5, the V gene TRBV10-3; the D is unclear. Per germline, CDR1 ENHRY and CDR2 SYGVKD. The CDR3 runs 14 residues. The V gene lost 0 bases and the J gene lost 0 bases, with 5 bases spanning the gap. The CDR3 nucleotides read TGTGCCATCAGTGAGTCGGTAAACCAAGAGACCCAGTACTTC. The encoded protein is CAISESVNQETQYF.

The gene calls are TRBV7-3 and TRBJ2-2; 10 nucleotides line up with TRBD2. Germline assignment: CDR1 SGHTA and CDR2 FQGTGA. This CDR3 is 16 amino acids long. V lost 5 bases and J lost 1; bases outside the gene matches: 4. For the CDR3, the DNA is TGTGCCAGCAGCCCAGTAGCGGGAGGGAACACCGGGGAGCTGTTTTTT. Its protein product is CASSPVAGGNTGELFF.

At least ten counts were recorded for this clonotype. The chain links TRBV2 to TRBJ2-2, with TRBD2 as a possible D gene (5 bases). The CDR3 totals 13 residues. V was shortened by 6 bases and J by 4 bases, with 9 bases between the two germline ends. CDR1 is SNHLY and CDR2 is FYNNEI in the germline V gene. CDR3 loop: CASRGLATGELFF. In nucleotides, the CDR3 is TGTGCCAGCAGAGGACTGGCCACCGGGGAGCTGTTTTTT.

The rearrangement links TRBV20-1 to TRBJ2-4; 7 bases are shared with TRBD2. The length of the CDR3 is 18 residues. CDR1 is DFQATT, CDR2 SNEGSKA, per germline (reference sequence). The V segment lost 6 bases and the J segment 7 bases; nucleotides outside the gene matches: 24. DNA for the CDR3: TGCAGTGCCCTTGGGGAGGGTTTGGGGGAGGGCCGATGGAACATTCAGTACTTC. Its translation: CSALGEGLGEGRWNIQYF.

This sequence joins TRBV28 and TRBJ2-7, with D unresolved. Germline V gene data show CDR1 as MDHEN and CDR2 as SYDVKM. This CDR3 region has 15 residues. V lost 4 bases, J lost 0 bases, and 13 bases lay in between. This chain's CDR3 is CASSYEAPHSYEQYF. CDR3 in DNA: TGTGCCAGCAGTTACGAGGCACCTCACTCCTACGAGCAGTACTTC.

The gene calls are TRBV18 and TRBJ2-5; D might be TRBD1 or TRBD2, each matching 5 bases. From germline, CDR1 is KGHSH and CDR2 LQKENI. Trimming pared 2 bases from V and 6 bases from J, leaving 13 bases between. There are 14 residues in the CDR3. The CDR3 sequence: CASSPGDHGKTQYF. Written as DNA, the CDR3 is TGTGCCAGCTCACCAGGGGACCACGGGAAGACCCAGTACTTC.

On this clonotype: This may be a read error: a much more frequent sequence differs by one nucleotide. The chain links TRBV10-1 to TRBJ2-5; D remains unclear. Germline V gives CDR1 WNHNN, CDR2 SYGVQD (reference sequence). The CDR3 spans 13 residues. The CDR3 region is CASSEGNQETQCF. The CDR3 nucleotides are TGCGCCAGCAGTGAAGGCAACCAAGAGACCCAGTGCTTC.

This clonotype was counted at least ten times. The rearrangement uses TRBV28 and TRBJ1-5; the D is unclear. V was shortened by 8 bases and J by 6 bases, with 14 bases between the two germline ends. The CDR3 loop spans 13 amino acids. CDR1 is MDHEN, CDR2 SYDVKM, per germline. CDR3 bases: TGTGCCAGCGAGCTTGTTTTGGGTCAGCCCCAGCATTTT. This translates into CASELVLGQPQHF.

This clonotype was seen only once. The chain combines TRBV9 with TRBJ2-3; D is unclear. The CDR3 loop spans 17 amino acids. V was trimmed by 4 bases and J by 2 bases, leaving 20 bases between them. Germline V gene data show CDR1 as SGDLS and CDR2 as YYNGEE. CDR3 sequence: CASSTSLRARATDTQYF. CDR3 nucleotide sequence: TGTGCCAGCAGCACCAGCTTAAGGGCTAGAGCCACAGATACGCAGTATTTT.

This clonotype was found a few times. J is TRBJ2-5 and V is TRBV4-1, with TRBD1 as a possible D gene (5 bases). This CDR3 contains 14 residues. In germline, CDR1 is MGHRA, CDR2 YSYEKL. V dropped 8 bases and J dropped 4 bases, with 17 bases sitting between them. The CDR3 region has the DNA TGCGCCAGCCGCCGTGGGGCCGCTTCAGAGACCCAGTACTTC. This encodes CASRRGAASETQYF.

Here the CDR3 DNA reads TGCAGCGTTTTCGAGGGTGCGACTGAAGCTTTCTTT. Protein sequence: CSVFEGATEAFF. The V call is TRBV29-1, the J call TRBJ1-1; D unresolved. V was trimmed by 5 bases and J by 5 bases, leaving 12 bases between them. The CDR3 is 12 amino acids. Germline values: CDR1 SQVTM, CDR2 ANQGSEA.

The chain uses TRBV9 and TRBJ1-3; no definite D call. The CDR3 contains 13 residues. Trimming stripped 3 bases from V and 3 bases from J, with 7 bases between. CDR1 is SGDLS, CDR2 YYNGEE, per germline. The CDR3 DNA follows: TGTGCCAGCAGCGCCGACGTTGGAAACACCATATATTTT. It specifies CASSADVGNTIYF. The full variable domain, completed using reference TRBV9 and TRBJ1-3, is DSGVTQTPKHLITATGQRVTLRCSPRSGDLSVYWYQQSLDQGLQFLIQYYNGEERAKGNILERFSAQQFPDLHSELNLSSLELGDSALYFCASSADVGNTIYFGEGSWLTVV.

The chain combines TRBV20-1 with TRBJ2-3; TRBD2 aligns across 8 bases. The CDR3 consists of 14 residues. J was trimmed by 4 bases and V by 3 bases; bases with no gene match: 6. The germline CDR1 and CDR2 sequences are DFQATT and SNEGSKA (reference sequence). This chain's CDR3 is CSARSGSLADTQYF. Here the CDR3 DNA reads TGCAGTGCTAGGAGCGGGAGCCTGGCAGATACGCAGTATTTT.

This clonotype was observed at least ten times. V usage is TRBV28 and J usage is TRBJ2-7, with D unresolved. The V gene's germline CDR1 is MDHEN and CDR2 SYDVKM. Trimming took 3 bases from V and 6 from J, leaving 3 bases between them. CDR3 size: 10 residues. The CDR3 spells CASSFTEQYF. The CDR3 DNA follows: TGTGCCAGCAGTTTTACCGAGCAGTACTTC.

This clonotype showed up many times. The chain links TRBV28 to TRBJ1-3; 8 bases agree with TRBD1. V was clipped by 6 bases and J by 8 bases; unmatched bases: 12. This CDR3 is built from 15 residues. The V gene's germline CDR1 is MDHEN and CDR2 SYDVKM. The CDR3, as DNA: TGTGCCAGCAGCTCCGGACAGGGTACCCTAGACACCATATATTTT. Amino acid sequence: CASSSGQGTLDTIYF.

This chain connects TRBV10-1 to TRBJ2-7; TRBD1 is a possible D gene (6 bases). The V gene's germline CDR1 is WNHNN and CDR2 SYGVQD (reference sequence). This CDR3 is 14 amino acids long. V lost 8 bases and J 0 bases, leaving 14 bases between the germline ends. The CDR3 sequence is CASEGHLNSYEQYF. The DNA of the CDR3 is TGCGCCAGCGAGGGACACCTCAACTCCTACGAGCAGTACTTC.

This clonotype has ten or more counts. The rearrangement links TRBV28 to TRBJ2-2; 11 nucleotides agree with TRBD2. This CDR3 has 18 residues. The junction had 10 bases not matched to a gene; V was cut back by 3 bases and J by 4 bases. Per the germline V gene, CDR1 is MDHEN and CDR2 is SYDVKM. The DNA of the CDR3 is TGTGCCAGCAGTTTTCTGGGACTAGCGGATCAGAGCACCGGGGAGCTGTTTTTT. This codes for CASSFLGLADQSTGELFF.

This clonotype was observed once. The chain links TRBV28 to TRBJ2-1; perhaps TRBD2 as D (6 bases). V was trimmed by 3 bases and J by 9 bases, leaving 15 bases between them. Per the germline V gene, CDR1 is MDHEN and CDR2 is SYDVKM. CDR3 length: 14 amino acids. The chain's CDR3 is CASSFVGLLGEQFF. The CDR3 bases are TGTGCCAGCAGTTTCGTGGGACTTCTGGGTGAGCAGTTCTTC.

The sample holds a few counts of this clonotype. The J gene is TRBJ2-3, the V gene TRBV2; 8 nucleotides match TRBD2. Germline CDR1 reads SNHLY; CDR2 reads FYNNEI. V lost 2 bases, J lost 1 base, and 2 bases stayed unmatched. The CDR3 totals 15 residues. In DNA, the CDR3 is TGTGCCAGCAGTGAAATACTAGCGGGCACAGATACGCAGTATTTT. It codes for CASSEILAGTDTQYF.

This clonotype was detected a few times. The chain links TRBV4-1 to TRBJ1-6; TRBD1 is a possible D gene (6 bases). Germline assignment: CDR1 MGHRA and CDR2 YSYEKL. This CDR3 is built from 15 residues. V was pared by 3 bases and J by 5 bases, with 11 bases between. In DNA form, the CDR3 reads TGCGCCAGCAGCCACCAGGGGAGAGATAATTCACCCCTCCACTTT. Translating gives CASSHQGRDNSPLHF.

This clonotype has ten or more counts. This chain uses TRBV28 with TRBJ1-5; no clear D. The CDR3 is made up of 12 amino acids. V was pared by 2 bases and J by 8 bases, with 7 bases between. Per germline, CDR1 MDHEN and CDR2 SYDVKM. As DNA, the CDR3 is TGTGCCAGCAGTTTAGGGTTTAAGCCCCAGCATTTT. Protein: CASSLGFKPQHF. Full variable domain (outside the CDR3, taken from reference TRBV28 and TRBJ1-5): DVKVTQSSRYLVKRTGEKVFLECVQDMDHENMFWYRQDPGLGLRLIYFSYDVKMKEKGDIPEGYSVSREKKERFSLILESASTNQTSMYLCASSLGFKPQHFGDGTRLSIL.

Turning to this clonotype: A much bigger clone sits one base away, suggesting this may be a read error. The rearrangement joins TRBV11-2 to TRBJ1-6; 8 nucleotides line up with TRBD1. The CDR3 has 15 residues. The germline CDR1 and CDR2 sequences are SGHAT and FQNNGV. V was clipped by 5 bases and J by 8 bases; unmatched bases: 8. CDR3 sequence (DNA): TGTGCCAGCAGCGCACCCGGGACAGGATATTCACCCCTCCACTTT. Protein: CASSAPGTGYSPLHF.

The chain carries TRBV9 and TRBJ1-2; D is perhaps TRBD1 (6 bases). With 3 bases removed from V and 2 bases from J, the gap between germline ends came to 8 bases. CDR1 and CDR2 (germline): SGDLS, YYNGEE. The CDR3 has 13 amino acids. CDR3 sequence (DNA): TGTGCCAGCAGCGGGGACATAAACTATGGCTACACCTTC. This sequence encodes CASSGDINYGYTF.

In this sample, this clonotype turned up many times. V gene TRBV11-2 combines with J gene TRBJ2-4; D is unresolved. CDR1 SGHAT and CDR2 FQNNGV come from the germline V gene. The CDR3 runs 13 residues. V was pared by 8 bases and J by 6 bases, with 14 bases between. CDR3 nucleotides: TGTGCCAGCTCTTTGGCAGGTTTAAACATTCAGTACTTC. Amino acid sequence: CASSLAGLNIQYF.

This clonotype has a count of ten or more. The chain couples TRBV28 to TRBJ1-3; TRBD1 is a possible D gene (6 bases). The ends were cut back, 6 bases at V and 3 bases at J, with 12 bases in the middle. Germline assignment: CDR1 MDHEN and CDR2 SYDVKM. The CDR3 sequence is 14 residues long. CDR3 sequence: CASRPPGDGNTIYF. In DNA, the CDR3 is TGTGCCAGCAGACCGCCAGGGGATGGAAACACCATATATTTT.

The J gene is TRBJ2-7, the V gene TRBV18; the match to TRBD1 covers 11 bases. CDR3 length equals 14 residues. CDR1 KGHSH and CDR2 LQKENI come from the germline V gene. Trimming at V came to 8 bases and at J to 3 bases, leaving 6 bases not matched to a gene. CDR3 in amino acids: CASATGTGGYEQYF. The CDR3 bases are TGTGCCAGCGCGACCGGGACAGGGGGCTACGAGCAGTACTTC.

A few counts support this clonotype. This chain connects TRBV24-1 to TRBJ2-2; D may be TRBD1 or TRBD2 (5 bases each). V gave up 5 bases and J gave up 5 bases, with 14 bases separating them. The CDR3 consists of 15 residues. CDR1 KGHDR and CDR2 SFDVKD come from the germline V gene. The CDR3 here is CATSGLTGGTGELFF. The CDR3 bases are TGTGCCACCAGTGGTCTTACAGGAGGAACCGGGGAGCTGTTTTTT.

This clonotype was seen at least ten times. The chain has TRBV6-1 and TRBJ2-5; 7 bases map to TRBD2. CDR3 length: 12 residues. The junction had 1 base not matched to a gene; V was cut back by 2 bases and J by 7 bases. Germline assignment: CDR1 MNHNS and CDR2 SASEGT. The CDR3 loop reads CASSEWEGTQYF. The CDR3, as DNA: TGTGCCAGCAGTGAATGGGAGGGGACCCAGTACTTC.

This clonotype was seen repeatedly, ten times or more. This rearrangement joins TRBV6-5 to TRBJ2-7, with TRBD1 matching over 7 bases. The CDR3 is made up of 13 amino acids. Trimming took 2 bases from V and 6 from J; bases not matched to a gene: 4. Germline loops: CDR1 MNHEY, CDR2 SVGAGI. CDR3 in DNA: TGTGCCAGCAGTTACGGTAGGGGGCTCGAGCAGTACTTC. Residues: CASSYGRGLEQYF.